This T cell receptor beta chain was recovered during a study of pediatric ulcerative colitis. Study background: Ulcerative colitis patients had pancolitis or left-sided colitis, with confirming histology.

No immunosuppressive drugs were given to ulcerative colitis patients before diagnostic colonoscopy. The protocol was immunoSEQ multiplex PCR, while the TCRdb copy is restricted to in-frame clones and leaves out a portion. The data contain 65,000 or so clones, roughly nine tenths of them singletons. The receptor was isolated from a boy between 10 and 17 years old with severe ulcerative colitis. Sequenced input: blood.

As DNA, the CDR3 is TGTGCCAGTAGTACCCGGGGTAGCGGGAGTCCGGGGGATACGCAGTATTTT. Protein product: CASSTRGSGSPGDTQYF. The J gene is TRBJ2-3, the V gene TRBV19, with 9 bases matching TRBD2. Per germline, CDR1 LNHDA and CDR2 SQIVND (reference sequence). The CDR3 contains 17 residues. V dropped 4 bases and J dropped 6; count of bases not matched to a gene: 14.